This T cell receptor (beta chain) was profiled in a study of blood T cell repertoires in COVID-19. Overall study context: Samples representing acute and convalescent COVID-19 were sourced from the United States, Italy and Spain.

Data came from immunoSEQ multiplex PCR; TCRdb stores just in-frame clones and leaves some out. The sample consists of some 150,000 clones, 80% to 90% of them appearing once. The CDR3 totals 13 residues. J lost 5 bases, V lost 4 bases, and 6 bases had no gene match. Germline CDR1 is SQVTM and CDR2 is ANQGSEA. The chain employs TRBV29-1 and TRBJ2-7, with TRBD1 matching 9 bases. Sequenced input: peripheral blood. The clonotype comes from a man in his fifties who had recovered from COVID-19. CDR3 residues: CSVAVRTGDEQYF. CDR3 DNA sequence: TGCAGCGTTGCTGTCCGGACAGGGGACGAGCAGTACTTC.